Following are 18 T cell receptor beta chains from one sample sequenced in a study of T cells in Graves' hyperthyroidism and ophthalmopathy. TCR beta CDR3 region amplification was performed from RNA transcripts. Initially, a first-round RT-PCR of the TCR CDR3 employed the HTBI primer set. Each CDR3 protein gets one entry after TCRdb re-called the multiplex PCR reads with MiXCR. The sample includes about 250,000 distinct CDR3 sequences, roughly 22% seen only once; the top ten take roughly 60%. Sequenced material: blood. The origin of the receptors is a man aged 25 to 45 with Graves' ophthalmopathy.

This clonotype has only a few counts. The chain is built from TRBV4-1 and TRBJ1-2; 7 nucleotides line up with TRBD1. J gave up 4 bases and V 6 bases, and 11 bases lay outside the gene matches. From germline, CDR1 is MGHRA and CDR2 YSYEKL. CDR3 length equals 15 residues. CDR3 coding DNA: TGCGCCAGCAGACCAGCAGAGGCAGGGGGCTATGGCTACACCTTC. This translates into CASRPAEAGGYGYTF.

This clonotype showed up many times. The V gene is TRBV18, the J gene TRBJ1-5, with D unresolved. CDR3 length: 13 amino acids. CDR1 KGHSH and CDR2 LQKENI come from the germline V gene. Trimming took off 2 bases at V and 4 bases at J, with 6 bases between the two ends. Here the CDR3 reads CASSPSENQPQHF. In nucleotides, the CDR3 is TGTGCCAGCTCACCATCAGAAAATCAGCCCCAGCATTTT.

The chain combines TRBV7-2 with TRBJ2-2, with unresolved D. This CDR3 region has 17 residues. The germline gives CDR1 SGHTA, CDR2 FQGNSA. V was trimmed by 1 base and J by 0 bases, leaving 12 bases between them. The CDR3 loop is CASSLVARLANTGELFF. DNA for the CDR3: TGTGCCAGCAGCTTAGTTGCTCGCCTCGCGAACACCGGGGAGCTGTTTTTT.

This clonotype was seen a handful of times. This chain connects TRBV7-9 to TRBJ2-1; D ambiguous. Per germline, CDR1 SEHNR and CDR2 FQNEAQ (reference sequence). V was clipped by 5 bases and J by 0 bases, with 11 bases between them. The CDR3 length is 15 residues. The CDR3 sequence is CASSPNVVSYNEQFF. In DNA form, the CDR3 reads TGTGCCAGCAGCCCCAATGTCGTCTCCTACAATGAGCAGTTCTTC.

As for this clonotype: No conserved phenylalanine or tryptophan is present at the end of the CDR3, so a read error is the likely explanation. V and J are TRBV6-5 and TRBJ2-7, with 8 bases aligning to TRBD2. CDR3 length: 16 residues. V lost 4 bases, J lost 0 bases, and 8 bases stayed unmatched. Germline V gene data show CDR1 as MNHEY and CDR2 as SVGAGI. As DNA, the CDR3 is TGTGCCAGCAGTTTCGGGCTAGCGGGTCTCTCCTACGAGCAGTACTCC. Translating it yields CASSFGLAGLSYEQYS.

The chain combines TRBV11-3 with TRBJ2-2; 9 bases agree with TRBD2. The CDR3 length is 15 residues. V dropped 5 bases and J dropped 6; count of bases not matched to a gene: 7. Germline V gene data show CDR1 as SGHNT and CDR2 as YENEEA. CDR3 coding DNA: TGTGCCAGCAGCCCTGGACTAGCGAGCGCCGGGGAGCTGTTTTTT. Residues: CASSPGLASAGELFF.

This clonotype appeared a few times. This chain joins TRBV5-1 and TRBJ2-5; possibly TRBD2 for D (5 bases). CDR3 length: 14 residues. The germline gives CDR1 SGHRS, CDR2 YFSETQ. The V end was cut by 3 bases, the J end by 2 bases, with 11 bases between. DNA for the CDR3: TGCGCCAGCAGCTGGAGCGGAACTCAAGAGACCCAGTACTTC. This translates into CASSWSGTQETQYF. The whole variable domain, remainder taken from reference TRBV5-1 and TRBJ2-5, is KAGVTQTPRYLIKTRGQQVTLSCSPISGHRSVSWYQQTPGQGLQFLFEYFSETQRNKGNFPGRFSGRQFSNSRSEMNVSTLELGDSALYLCASSWSGTQETQYFGPGTRLLVL.

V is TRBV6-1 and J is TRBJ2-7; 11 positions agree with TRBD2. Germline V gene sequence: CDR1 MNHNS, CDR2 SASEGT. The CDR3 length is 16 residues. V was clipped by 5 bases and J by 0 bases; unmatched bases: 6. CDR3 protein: CASSSGTSGSSYEQYF. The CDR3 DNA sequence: TGTGCCAGCAGTTCTGGGACTAGCGGCAGCTCCTACGAGCAGTACTTC.

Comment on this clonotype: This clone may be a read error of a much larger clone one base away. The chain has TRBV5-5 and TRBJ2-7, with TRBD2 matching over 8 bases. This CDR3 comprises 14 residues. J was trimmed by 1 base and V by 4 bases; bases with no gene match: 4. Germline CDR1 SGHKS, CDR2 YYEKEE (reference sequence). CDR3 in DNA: TGTGCCAGCAGCCGCTCTAGCGGGTCCTACGAGCAGTACTTC. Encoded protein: CASSRSSGSYEQYF.

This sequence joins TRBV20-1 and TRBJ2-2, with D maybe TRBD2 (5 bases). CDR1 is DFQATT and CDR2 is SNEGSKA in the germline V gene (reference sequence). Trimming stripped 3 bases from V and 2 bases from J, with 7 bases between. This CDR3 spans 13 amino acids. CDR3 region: CSASGINTGELFF. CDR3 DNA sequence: TGCAGTGCTAGCGGGATTAACACCGGGGAGCTGTTTTTT.

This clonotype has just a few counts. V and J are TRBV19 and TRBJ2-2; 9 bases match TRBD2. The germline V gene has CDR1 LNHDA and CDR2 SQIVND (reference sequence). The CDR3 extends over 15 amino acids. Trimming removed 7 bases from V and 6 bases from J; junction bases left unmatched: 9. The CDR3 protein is CASTPGLAFPGELFF. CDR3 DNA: TGTGCCAGTACACCGGGACTAGCTTTTCCCGGGGAGCTGTTTTTT.

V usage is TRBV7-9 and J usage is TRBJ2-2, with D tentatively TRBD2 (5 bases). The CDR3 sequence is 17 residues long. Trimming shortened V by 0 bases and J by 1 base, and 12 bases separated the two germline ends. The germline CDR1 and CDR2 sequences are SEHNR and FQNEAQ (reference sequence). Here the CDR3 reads CASSLAGAEKNTGELFF. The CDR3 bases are TGTGCCAGCAGCTTAGCGGGAGCGGAAAAGAACACCGGGGAGCTGTTTTTT.

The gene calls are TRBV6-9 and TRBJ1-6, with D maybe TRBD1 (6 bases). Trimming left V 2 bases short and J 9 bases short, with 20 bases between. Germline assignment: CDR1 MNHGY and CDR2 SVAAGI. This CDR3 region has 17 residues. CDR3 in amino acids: CASSYGGDRDKSSPLHF. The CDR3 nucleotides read TGTGCCAGCAGTTATGGGGGAGACCGGGACAAGAGTTCACCCCTCCACTTT.

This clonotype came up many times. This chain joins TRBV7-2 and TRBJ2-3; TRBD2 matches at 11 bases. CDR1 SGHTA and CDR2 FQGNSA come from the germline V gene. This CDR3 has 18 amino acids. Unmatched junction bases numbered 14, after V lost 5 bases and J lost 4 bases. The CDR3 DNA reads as TGTGCCAGCAGCCCCCATATAACTAGCGGGAGTACTGCAGATACGCAGTATTTT. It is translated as CASSPHITSGSTADTQYF.

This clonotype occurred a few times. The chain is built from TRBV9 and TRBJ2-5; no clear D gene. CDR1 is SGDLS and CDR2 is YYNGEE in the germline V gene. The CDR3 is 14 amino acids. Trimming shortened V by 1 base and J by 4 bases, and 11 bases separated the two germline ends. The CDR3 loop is CASSVFVTAETQYF. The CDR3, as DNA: TGTGCCAGCAGCGTATTCGTCACGGCAGAGACCCAGTACTTC.

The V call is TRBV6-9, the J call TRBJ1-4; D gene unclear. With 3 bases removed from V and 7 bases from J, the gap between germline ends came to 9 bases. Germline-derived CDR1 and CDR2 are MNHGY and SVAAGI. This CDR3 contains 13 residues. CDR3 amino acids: CASSYTEGEKLFF. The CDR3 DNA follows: TGTGCCAGCAGTTACACGGAAGGTGAAAAACTGTTTTTT.

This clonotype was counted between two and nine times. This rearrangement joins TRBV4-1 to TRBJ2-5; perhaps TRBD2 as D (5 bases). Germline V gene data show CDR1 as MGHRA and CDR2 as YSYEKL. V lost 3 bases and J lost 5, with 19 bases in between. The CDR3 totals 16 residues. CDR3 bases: TGCGCCAGCAGCCACCCCAAGGGCGGGTTTGAGGAGACCCAGTACTTC. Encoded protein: CASSHPKGGFEETQYF.

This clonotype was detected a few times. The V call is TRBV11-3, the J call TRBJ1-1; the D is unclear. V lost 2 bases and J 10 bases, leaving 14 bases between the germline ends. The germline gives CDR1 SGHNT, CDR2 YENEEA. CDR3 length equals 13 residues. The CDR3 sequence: CASSLSGPKGAFF. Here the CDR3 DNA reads TGTGCCAGCAGCTTAAGCGGTCCGAAGGGAGCTTTCTTT.